Shown below are 16 T cell receptor beta chains from a single sample sequenced in a study of OX40 agonist ivuxolimab in advanced cancers. TCRdb keeps only in-frame clones here, not all; method: immunoSEQ multiplex PCR. The table has 30,000 to 35,000 clones, over 60% seen once. The specimen was CD4+ or CD8+ T cells sorted from blood, collected in a trial of the OX40 agonist ivuxolimab. The receptors here all came from an adult with an advanced solid tumor such as melanoma, head and neck, liver or kidney cancer.

The chain combines TRBV11-2 with TRBJ2-2; 9 positions match TRBD1. The germline CDR1 and CDR2 sequences are SGHAT and FQNNGV. With V trimmed by 4 bases and J by 6 bases, 12 bases remained unmatched. The CDR3 runs 17 residues. Written as DNA, the CDR3 is TGTGCCAGCAGCTCTAAATCCGGGACAGGGAAATCCGGGGAGCTGTTTTTT. Translating gives CASSSKSGTGKSGELFF.

V is TRBV10-1 and J is TRBJ2-1, with 7 bases matching TRBD2. This CDR3 comprises 13 residues. Germline trimming cut 6 bases from V and 4 bases from J; bases unmatched to any gene: 3. From germline, CDR1 is WNHNN and CDR2 SYGVQD (reference sequence). CDR3 in amino acids: CASRRGTYNEQFF. The CDR3 bases are TGCGCCAGCAGGCGGGGGACTTACAATGAGCAGTTCTTC.

This clone was seen only a few times. This sequence joins TRBV7-9 and TRBJ1-2; D not resolved. The CDR3 is made up of 14 amino acids. Between the trimmed V and J ends, which lost 2 bases and 4 bases, there was a span of 11 bases. From germline, CDR1 is SEHNR and CDR2 FQNEAQ (reference sequence). The CDR3 DNA sequence: TGTGCCAGCAGCTTACACGGTTTGGTCTATGGCTACACCTTC. Translated: CASSLHGLVYGYTF.

This clone was picked up a small number of times. This sequence joins TRBV20-1 and TRBJ1-1; D call uncertain. Trimming took 0 bases from V and 13 from J, leaving 12 bases between them. Germline lookup yields CDR1 DFQATT and CDR2 SNEGSKA (reference sequence). CDR3 length: 11 amino acids. The CDR3 sequence: CSARDGFQDFF. The CDR3, as DNA: TGCAGTGCTAGAGATGGGTTTCAGGATTTCTTT.

This chain uses TRBV7-9 with TRBJ1-4, with D unresolved. This CDR3 contains 16 residues. The ends were cut back, 1 base at V and 0 bases at J, with 9 bases in the middle. Per germline, CDR1 SEHNR and CDR2 FQNEAQ (reference sequence). The CDR3 reads CASSLGQSPTNEKLFF. The CDR3 DNA reads TGTGCCAGCAGCTTAGGGCAGTCTCCAACTAATGAAAAACTGTTTTTT.

V gene TRBV30 combines with J gene TRBJ1-3; D not certain. The CDR3 length is 14 residues. V was pared by 4 bases and J by 3 bases, with 13 bases between. The germline gives CDR1 GTSNPN, CDR2 SVGIG (reference sequence). The CDR3 DNA reads TGTGCCTGGACCGGTGTTATTCATGGAAACACCATATATTTT. Protein: CAWTGVIHGNTIYF.

The chain employs TRBV30 and TRBJ1-5, with 9 bases aligning to TRBD1. The J segment lost 2 bases and the V segment lost 5 bases, leaving 4 bases of the junction unmatched. This CDR3 has 14 amino acids. In germline, CDR1 is GTSNPN, CDR2 SVGIG (reference sequence). DNA for the CDR3: TGTGCCTGGCAACAGGGGGCAGGCAATCAGCCCCAGCATTTT. Translated, it gives CAWQQGAGNQPQHF. The full variable domain, its missing parts supplied by reference TRBV30 and TRBJ1-5, is SQTIHQWPATLVQPVGSPLSLECTVEGTSNPNLYWYRQAAGRGLQLLFYSVGIGQISSEVPQNLSASRPQDRQFILSSKKLLLSDSGFYLCAWQQGAGNQPQHFGDGTRLSIL.

The CDR3 bases are TGTGCCAGCAGTTACGGCTCCAGGGGGGCCTACGAGCAGTACTTC. Translated: CASSYGSRGAYEQYF. The chain joins TRBV6-5 to TRBJ2-7, with TRBD1 as a possible D gene (7 bases). Trimming cost V 2 bases and J 2 bases, with 13 bases left between them. Germline loops: CDR1 MNHEY, CDR2 SVGAGI. The CDR3 consists of 15 residues.

The chain links TRBV28 to TRBJ1-1; the D gene is possibly TRBD1 (5 bases). The length of the CDR3 is 20 residues. V dropped 2 bases and J dropped 1 base, with 26 bases sitting between them. Looked up from germline, CDR1 is MDHEN and CDR2 is SYDVKM. The CDR3 sequence: CASSLGGSGFNRAKNTEAFF. The DNA for the CDR3 is TGTGCCAGCAGTTTAGGGGGTAGTGGGTTCAATAGGGCGAAGAACACTGAAGCTTTCTTT.

This chain links TRBV10-2 with TRBJ2-5; D could derive from TRBD1 or TRBD2 (5 bases each). The J call may be in error: the DNA end matches TRBJ2-7 better. The CDR3 contains 13 residues. From germline, CDR1 is WSHSY and CDR2 SAAADI. The CDR3 is CASSVQGAYEQYF. The CDR3 nucleotides read TGCGCCAGCAGTGTTCAGGGAGCCTACGAGCAGTACTTC.

This rearrangement joins TRBV29-1 to TRBJ2-5, with no clear D. The CDR3 has 12 amino acids. V was clipped by 7 bases and J by 2 bases, with 11 bases between them. CDR1 is SQVTM, CDR2 ANQGSEA, per germline. The CDR3 loop is CSADAFQETQYF. The CDR3 bases are TGCAGCGCGGACGCCTTTCAAGAGACCCAGTACTTC.

V and J are TRBV19 and TRBJ1-2, with a tentative D call TRBD1 (5 bases). Trimming removed 9 bases at V and 6 bases at J, with 20 bases between. Germline V gene lookup returns CDR1 LNHDA and CDR2 SQIVND (reference sequence). This CDR3 contains 14 residues. This chain's CDR3 is CASLNRQGVDGYTF. Here the CDR3 DNA reads TGTGCCAGCCTCAACAGGCAGGGAGTCGATGGCTACACCTTC.

The rearrangement joins TRBV6-6 to TRBJ1-5; 8 nucleotides align to TRBD1. In germline, CDR1 is MNHNY, CDR2 SVGAGI (reference sequence). The CDR3 is 15 amino acids. Trimming removed 7 bases from V and 2 bases from J; junction bases left unmatched: 7. CDR3 bases: TGTGCCAGCACTCAGGGGGCAGGGGGCAATCAGCCCCAGCATTTT. Translation gives CASTQGAGGNQPQHF.

The chain's CDR3 is CASSLTSGALYGYTF. CDR3 DNA: TGTGCCAGCAGCTTAACATCAGGGGCTCTGTATGGCTACACCTTC. The chain has TRBV5-4 and TRBJ1-2, with D perhaps TRBD1 (6 bases). CDR1 is SGHNT and CDR2 is YYREEE in the germline V gene (reference sequence). The V end lost 2 bases, the J end lost 5 bases, and 16 bases lay between the germline ends. The CDR3 length is 15 residues.

The rearrangement links TRBV6-5 to TRBJ1-5; D call uncertain. Trimming took 0 bases from V and 7 from J, leaving 16 bases between them. The germline V gene has CDR1 MNHEY and CDR2 SVGAGI. CDR3 size: 16 residues. The DNA for the CDR3 is TGTGCCAGCAGTTACTCCTGGGCAGGCGGCTACCAGCCCCAGCATTTT. Its protein product is CASSYSWAGGYQPQHF.

The count of this clone is one. V gene TRBV5-8 combines with J gene TRBJ2-1, with 7 positions matching TRBD1. Trimming took 0 bases from V and 1 from J; bases not matched to a gene: 4. Germline lookup yields CDR1 SGHTS and CDR2 YDEGEE. This CDR3 is 16 amino acids long. Here the CDR3 DNA reads TGTGCCAGCAGCTTGGATAGGGGGCTTTCCTACAATGAGCAGTTCTTC. Translated, it gives CASSLDRGLSYNEQFF.